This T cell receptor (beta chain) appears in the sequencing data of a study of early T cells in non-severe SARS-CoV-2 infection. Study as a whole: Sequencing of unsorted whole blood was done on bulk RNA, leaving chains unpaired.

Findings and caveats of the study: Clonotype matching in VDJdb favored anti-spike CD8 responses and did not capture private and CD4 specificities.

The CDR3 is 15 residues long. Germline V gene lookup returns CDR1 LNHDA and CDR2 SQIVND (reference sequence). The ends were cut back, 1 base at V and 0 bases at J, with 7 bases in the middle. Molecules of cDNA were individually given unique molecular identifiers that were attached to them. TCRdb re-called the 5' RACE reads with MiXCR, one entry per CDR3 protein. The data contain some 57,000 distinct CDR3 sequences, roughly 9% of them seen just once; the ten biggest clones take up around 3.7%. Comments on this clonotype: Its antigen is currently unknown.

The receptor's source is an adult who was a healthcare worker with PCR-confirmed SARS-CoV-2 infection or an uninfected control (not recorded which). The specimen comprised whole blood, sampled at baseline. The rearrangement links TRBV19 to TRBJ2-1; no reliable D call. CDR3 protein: CASSIVLNSYNEQFF. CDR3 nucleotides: TGTGCCAGTAGTATAGTTTTAAACTCCTACAATGAGCAGTTCTTC.